The 15 T cell receptor beta chains below were found in one sample sequenced in a study of blood T cell repertoires in COVID-19. The data were produced by immunoSEQ multiplex PCR, yet TCRdb's version contains in-frame clones alone and is incomplete. Here the sample spans 70,000 to 85,000 clones, roughly 90% being singletons. The sample comprised peripheral blood. These TCRs come from a human donor in a cohort sampled during active COVID-19.

The J gene is TRBJ1-2, the V gene TRBV6-5; possibly TRBD1 for D (5 bases). V shed 0 bases and J shed 2 bases, with 10 bases lying between them. The length of the CDR3 is 15 residues. CDR1 and CDR2 from the germline V gene are MNHEY and SVGAGI. The CDR3 region has the DNA TGTGCCAGCAGTTACTCGGGGGGGATCAACTATGGCTACACCTTC. Translating gives CASSYSGGINYGYTF.

CDR3 amino acids: CASSAADRETQYF. CDR3 nucleotide sequence: TGTGCCAGCAGCGCCGCGGATCGAGAGACCCAGTACTTC. J is TRBJ2-5 and V is TRBV5-4; unclear D gene. V lost 4 bases and J lost 4, with 11 bases in between. Germline values: CDR1 SGHNT, CDR2 YYREEE (reference sequence). This CDR3 is built from 13 residues. Full variable domain (outside the CDR3, taken from reference TRBV5-4 and TRBJ2-5): ETGVTQSPTHLIKTRGQQVTLRCSSQSGHNTVSWYQQALGQGPQFIFQYYREEENGRGNFPPRFSGLQFPNYSSELNVNALELDDSALYLCASSAADRETQYFGPGTRLLVL.

The chain joins TRBV28 to TRBJ1-6, with no clear D. This CDR3 region has 13 residues. Trimming removed 3 bases at V and 14 bases at J, with 14 bases between. Germline V gene lookup returns CDR1 MDHEN and CDR2 SYDVKM. CDR3 loop: CASSLQRPGSLHF. In DNA form, the CDR3 reads TGTGCCAGCAGTTTGCAGCGCCCCGGGTCCCTCCACTTT.

V and J are TRBV6-5 and TRBJ1-5; D gene ambiguous. The germline gives CDR1 MNHEY, CDR2 SVGAGI. The length of the CDR3 is 13 residues. V shed 0 bases and J shed 6 bases, with 6 bases lying between them. CDR3 coding DNA: TGTGCCAGCAGTTACTCAAGAGTTCAGCCCCAGCATTTT. Translating it yields CASSYSRVQPQHF.

The chain joins TRBV5-4 to TRBJ2-1, with TRBD2 matching over 8 bases. Per the germline V gene, CDR1 is SGHNT and CDR2 is YYREEE (reference sequence). This CDR3 region has 16 residues. V trimming: 0 bases; J trimming: 1 base; junction bases outside the gene matches: 3. The CDR3 reads CASSLVAGPSYNEQFF. The CDR3 nucleotides read TGTGCCAGCAGCTTGGTAGCGGGGCCTTCCTACAATGAGCAGTTCTTC.

The CDR3 loop reads CASSLTPGGGNEQFF. The CDR3 coding sequence is TGTGCCAGCAGCTTAACTCCGGGAGGGGGCAATGAGCAGTTCTTC. V and J are TRBV7-6 and TRBJ2-1; 8 bases match TRBD2. Per germline, CDR1 SGHVS and CDR2 FNYEAQ. The CDR3 consists of 15 residues. The J segment lost 6 bases and the V segment lost 2 bases, leaving 6 bases of the junction unmatched.

CDR3 amino acids: CASNGLPDYGYTF. The CDR3 DNA sequence: TGTGCCAGCAATGGCCTTCCTGACTATGGCTACACCTTC. The chain has TRBV28 and TRBJ1-2; D gene uncertain. Germline-derived CDR1 and CDR2 are MDHEN and SYDVKM. V was trimmed by 7 bases and J by 3 bases, leaving 12 bases between them. The CDR3 spans 13 residues.

The chain employs TRBV5-1 and TRBJ1-2, with TRBD1 identical over 7 bases. Germline CDR1 SGHRS, CDR2 YFSETQ. The CDR3 has 15 amino acids. After removal of 3 bases from V and 7 bases from J, the junction contained 12 bases not matched to a gene. CDR3 DNA sequence: TGCGCCAGCAGCTGGGATACCGGGACAGTCGGTGGCTACACCTTC. Translating it yields CASSWDTGTVGGYTF.

The chain carries TRBV28 and TRBJ2-7; maybe TRBD1 (7 bases). The CDR3 is 14 amino acids. The V end lost 5 bases, the J end lost 3 bases, and 14 bases lay between the germline ends. Germline values: CDR1 MDHEN, CDR2 SYDVKM. The CDR3 DNA sequence: TGTGCCAGCAGTCCGACAGGGACTTTCTACGAGCAGTACTTC. This translates into CASSPTGTFYEQYF.

A single count supports this clone. The V call is TRBV27, the J call TRBJ2-7, with 10 nucleotides matching TRBD2. Germline trimming cut 2 bases from V and 2 bases from J; bases unmatched to any gene: 6. The CDR3 runs to 16 residues. Germline loops: CDR1 MNHEY, CDR2 SMNVEV (reference sequence). The CDR3 region has the DNA TGTGCCAGCAGTTTAACCGGGCTAGCGGGAGCCTACGAGCAGTACTTC. Its protein is CASSLTGLAGAYEQYF.

The chain has TRBV2 and TRBJ2-7; D not resolved. Germline V lookup: CDR1 SNHLY, CDR2 FYNNEI. This CDR3 contains 13 residues. Trimming removed 2 bases at V and 7 bases at J, with 12 bases between. The CDR3 loop reads CASSEPPSREQYF. The CDR3, as DNA: TGTGCCAGCAGTGAACCGCCTAGTCGGGAGCAGTACTTC.

This clone was detected once. The chain has TRBV6-2 or TRBV6-3 and TRBJ1-5, with TRBD1 as a possible D gene (5 bases). Germline V gene sequence: CDR1 MNHEY, CDR2 SVGEGT. CDR3 size: 15 residues. The V and J ends lost 1 base and 1 base respectively, with 8 bases between them. The chain's CDR3 is CASSYWAGSNQPQHF. The CDR3 DNA is TGTGCCAGCAGTTACTGGGCAGGGAGCAATCAGCCCCAGCATTTT.

This chain links TRBV15 with TRBJ2-1; 9 bases are shared with TRBD1. The CDR3 length is 15 residues. Germline CDR1 LNHNV, CDR2 YYDKDF (reference sequence). V lost 7 bases to trimming and J lost 8 bases; unmatched junction nucleotides: 12. The CDR3 region has the DNA TGTGCCACCACGACCGGGACAGGGACCTCCGATGAGCAGTTCTTC. Translating gives CATTTGTGTSDEQFF. Variable domain in full (rest from reference TRBV15 and TRBJ2-1): DAMVIQNPRYQVTQFGKPVTLSCSQTLNHNVMYWYQQKSSQAPKLLFHYYDKDFNNEADTPDNFQSRRPNTSFCFLDIRSPGLGDTAMYLCATTTGTGTSDEQFFGPGTRLTVL.

The gene calls are TRBV7-9 and TRBJ1-2; D possibly corresponds to TRBD1 (6 bases). Trimming shortened V by 3 bases and J by 4 bases, and 15 bases separated the two germline ends. The CDR3 spans 15 residues. CDR1 SEHNR and CDR2 FQNEAQ come from the germline V gene (reference sequence). This CDR3 is CASSFGQPDRYGYTF. The CDR3 DNA is TGTGCCAGCAGCTTTGGACAGCCGGACCGCTATGGCTACACCTTC.

The gene calls are TRBV4-2 and TRBJ1-5, with D perhaps matching TRBD1 (5 bases). V lost 0 bases and J lost 0, with 9 bases in between. This CDR3 contains 16 residues. Germline CDR1 and CDR2: LGHNA and YNFKEQ. This chain's CDR3 is CASSQESGGSNQPQHF. The DNA of the CDR3 is TGTGCCAGCAGCCAAGAGTCGGGGGGTAGCAATCAGCCCCAGCATTTT.